The clone carrying this TCR beta chain showed up many times. Its target is not known. The CDR3 is made up of 13 amino acids. The germline CDR1 and CDR2 sequences are SGHTA and FQGNSA. V was shortened by 8 bases and J by 3 bases, with 14 bases between the two germline ends. The source of the sample is a study of T cells after yellow fever vaccination. About the study: SMART-Seq v4 Ultra Low Input prepared the low-cell-number fractions.

TCRdb ran MiXCR on the 5' RACE reads and lists one entry per CDR3 protein. The table lists 300,000 or so distinct CDR3 sequences, less than 9.5% of them singletons. Study-level points and caveats: Once the booster was given, most primary-vaccination clones reappeared, at more than 95% for CD4 and more than 85% for CD8. Weaker overall was a secondary response that nonetheless peaked faster, on day 5 versus 15.

This sequence was found in a young man who received the YFV17D yellow fever vaccine. The chain links TRBV7-2 to TRBJ2-7; D is perhaps TRBD2 (6 bases). The sample was CD4+ T cells sorted from PBMCs, taken 5 days after the yellow fever booster vaccination. DNA of the CDR3: TGTGCCAGCGGCGGGACGGCCGTCTACGAGCAGTACTTC. Its translation: CASGGTAVYEQYF.